These 10 T cell receptor beta chains came from one sample sequenced in a study of cytomegalovirus exposure and HLA in healthy donors. PCR employed 60 Vbeta and 13 Jbeta primers. TCRdb keeps only in-frame clones here, not all; method: immunoSEQ multiplex PCR. Its table records approximately 140,000 clones. The sample consisted of PBMCs. The receptors stem from a middle-aged woman in good health and CMV-seronegative.

This rearrangement joins TRBV7-9 to TRBJ1-2; the D gene is possibly TRBD1 (6 bases). Germline CDR1 is SEHNR and CDR2 is FQNEAQ (reference sequence). CDR3 length equals 15 residues. V was clipped by 0 bases and J by 2 bases, with 10 bases between them. In nucleotides, the CDR3 is TGTGCCAGCAGCTTAGCGGGGGCGACGAACTATGGCTACACCTTC. Amino acids: CASSLAGATNYGYTF.

The J gene is TRBJ2-7, the V gene TRBV18, with D tentatively TRBD1 (5 bases). Trimming removed 6 bases at V and 3 bases at J, with 15 bases between. The germline V gene has CDR1 KGHSH and CDR2 LQKENI. This CDR3 is built from 14 residues. The CDR3, as DNA: TGTGCCAGCTCCCCAGGCCAGGGTAGCTACGAGCAGTACTTC. Its translation: CASSPGQGSYEQYF. The full variable domain, in which reference TRBV18 and TRBJ2-7 provide the parts outside the CDR3, is NAGVMQNPRHLVRRRGQEARLRCSPMKGHSHVYWYRQLPEEGLKFMVYLQKENIIDESGMPKERFSAEFPKEGPSILRIQQVVRGDSAAYFCASSPGQGSYEQYFGPGTRLTVT.

This chain joins TRBV6-6 and TRBJ2-7, with D tentatively TRBD1 (6 bases). V shed 0 bases and J shed 0 bases, with 12 bases lying between them. Germline CDR1 MNHNY, CDR2 SVGAGI (reference sequence). The CDR3 has 16 residues. CDR3 DNA: TGTGCCAGCAGTTACTCGTTCCGGGACAACTCCTACGAGCAGTACTTC. Its translation: CASSYSFRDNSYEQYF.

CDR3 sequence (DNA): TGTGCCAGCAGAGGGACAGGAAGAATGAACACTGAAGCTTTCTTT. The encoded protein is CASRGTGRMNTEAFF. The chain carries TRBV6-6 and TRBJ1-1, with 8 bases lining up with TRBD1. V shed 6 bases, J shed 0 bases, and the junction held 6 bases outside the gene matches. The germline V gene has CDR1 MNHNY and CDR2 SVGAGI (reference sequence). CDR3 size: 15 residues.

This sequence joins TRBV12-5 and TRBJ2-3, with a weak D call TRBD2 (7 bases). This CDR3 region has 17 residues. V was pared by 7 bases and J by 3 bases, with 23 bases between. Germline V gene data show CDR1 as LGHNT and CDR2 as FRNRAP. CDR3 protein: CASALGGGVGRTDTQYF. In DNA form, the CDR3 reads TGTGCTAGTGCCCTGGGAGGGGGGGTTGGGAGGACAGATACGCAGTATTTT.

This chain joins TRBV5-4 and TRBJ2-7, with a weak D call TRBD2 (6 bases). The length of the CDR3 is 13 residues. Trimming pared 5 bases from V and 0 bases from J, leaving 9 bases between. Germline V CDR1 and CDR2: SGHNT, YYREEE (reference sequence). CDR3 sequence reads: CASRRDSSYEQYV. Written as DNA, the CDR3 is TGTGCCAGCAGAAGGGACTCCTCCTACGAGCAGTACGTC.

The gene calls are TRBV4-3 and TRBJ2-1, with D possibly TRBD2 on 6 matching bases. V lost 4 bases and J 8 bases, leaving 18 bases between the germline ends. The CDR3 has 15 residues. CDR1 is LGHNA and CDR2 is YSLEER in the germline V gene. CDR3 sequence reads: CASSPKAGPMYEQFF. Here the CDR3 DNA reads TGCGCCAGCAGCCCGAAAGCGGGCCCAATGTATGAGCAGTTCTTC.

V is TRBV4-1 and J is TRBJ2-4, with 8 bases identical to TRBD2. Germline V CDR1 and CDR2: MGHRA, YSYEKL. The CDR3 contains 16 residues. Trimming cost V 3 bases and J 0 bases; bases outside gene matches: 4. The CDR3 sequence is CASSQIAGIAKNIQYF. The CDR3 DNA reads TGCGCCAGCAGCCAGATAGCGGGGATAGCCAAAAACATTCAGTACTTC.

V and J are TRBV5-8 and TRBJ2-5; D is possibly TRBD1 (6 bases). Germline-derived CDR1 and CDR2 are SGHTS and YDEGEE. Trimming stripped 4 bases from V and 6 bases from J, with 19 bases between. The CDR3 spans 15 residues. The CDR3 bases are TGTGCCAGCAGCCCCCCGGGACATACCGTGAAGACCCAGTACTTC. Translating it yields CASSPPGHTVKTQYF.

V is TRBV6-1 and J is TRBJ2-2; 7 positions agree with TRBD1. V lost 1 base, J lost 7 bases, and 3 bases stayed unmatched. The CDR3 totals 14 residues. From germline, CDR1 is MNHNS and CDR2 SASEGT. The CDR3, as DNA: TGTGCCAGCAGTGAAGGTCAGGGGGACGGGGAGCTGTTTTTT. It translates to CASSEGQGDGELFF.